A single sample is the source of the 21 T cell receptor beta chains below, sequenced in a study of T cell clonotyping in hematopoietic cell transplantation. Clones were read by immunoSEQ multiplex PCR, and TCRdb kept only the in-frame ones, dropping some. This table holds about 27,000 clones, around 95% found once. The sequenced sample was peripheral blood mononuclear cells. These receptors were collected from a man aged 50-59 years in good health. Some clones in this sample may be carry-over from other donors' samples.

The CDR3 DNA reads as TGTGCCAGCAGTTTTTCAGGGGGCCAGCAGTACTTC. The encoded protein is CASSFSGGQQYF. The J gene is TRBJ2-7, the V gene TRBV28; TRBD1 aligns across 8 bases. With V trimmed by 3 bases and J by 8 bases, 3 bases remained unmatched. Germline values: CDR1 MDHEN, CDR2 SYDVKM. The CDR3 has 12 amino acids.

The chain recombines TRBV2 with TRBJ2-6; D unresolved. Germline CDR1 reads SNHLY; CDR2 reads FYNNEI. V dropped 2 bases and J dropped 1 base, with 6 bases sitting between them. The CDR3 length is 15 residues. The CDR3 DNA reads as TGTGCCAGCAGTGAATGGGTATCTGGGGCCAACGTCCTGACTTTC. Translation gives CASSEWVSGANVLTF. Complete variable domain (other parts from reference TRBV2 and TRBJ2-6): EPEVTQTPSHQVTQMGQEVILRCVPISNHLYFYWYRQILGQKVEFLVSFYNNEISEKSEIFDDQFSVERPDGSNFTLKIRSTKLEDSAMYFCASSEWVSGANVLTFGAGSRLTVL.

The table lists this clone with a count of one. The J gene is TRBJ2-7, the V gene TRBV30, with 9 bases matching TRBD1. CDR3 length: 16 amino acids. The V and J ends lost 0 bases and 0 bases, in that order; junction bases with no gene match: 6. Germline V gene sequence: CDR1 GTSNPN, CDR2 SVGIG (reference sequence). The CDR3: CAWSVWGQGHSYEQYF. The DNA for the CDR3 is TGTGCCTGGAGTGTATGGGGACAGGGCCACTCCTACGAGCAGTACTTC.

The genes are TRBV4-1 and TRBJ1-2; D is perhaps TRBD1 (5 bases). This CDR3 contains 15 residues. Germline V gene data show CDR1 as MGHRA and CDR2 as YSYEKL. V was pared by 1 base and J by 8 bases, with 17 bases between. As DNA, the CDR3 is TGCGCCAGCAGCCAAGTTCTACAGGCGCCGGCGGGCTACACCTTC. Residues: CASSQVLQAPAGYTF.

The chain uses TRBV10-3 and TRBJ1-6, with D tentatively TRBD1 (6 bases). This CDR3 is 15 amino acids long. V was clipped by 6 bases and J by 8 bases, with 17 bases between them. Germline assignment: CDR1 ENHRY and CDR2 SYGVKD. In DNA form, the CDR3 reads TGTGCCATCAGCGGAACAGGGAGTCAGGATTCACCCCTCCACTTT. Protein: CAISGTGSQDSPLHF.

The V gene is TRBV6-5, the J gene TRBJ1-2; D perhaps matches TRBD1 (5 bases). The CDR3 has 15 amino acids. The germline V gene has CDR1 MNHEY and CDR2 SVGAGI. With 6 bases removed from V and 4 bases from J, the gap between germline ends came to 18 bases. This CDR3 is CASRTGGVSAYGYTF. The DNA of the CDR3 is TGTGCCAGCAGGACTGGGGGGGTTAGTGCCTATGGCTACACCTTC.

The genes are TRBV2 and TRBJ1-2; unclear D gene. Germline V gene lookup returns CDR1 SNHLY and CDR2 FYNNEI. CDR3 length equals 12 residues. The V and J ends lost 7 bases and 8 bases respectively, with 14 bases between them. CDR3 loop: CASNVGLRGYTF. The CDR3 DNA follows: TGTGCCAGCAATGTTGGCCTACGAGGCTACACCTTC.

This chain links TRBV7-2 with TRBJ1-2; D is possibly TRBD1 (6 bases). Trimming pared 5 bases from V and 3 bases from J, leaving 19 bases between. CDR3 length equals 16 residues. CDR1 and CDR2 (germline): SGHTA, FQGNSA. As DNA, the CDR3 is TGTGCCAGCAGCACCCTCACAGGGTTTGTCGACTATGGCTACACCTTC. This encodes CASSTLTGFVDYGYTF.

The V call is TRBV18, the J call TRBJ1-5; D not certain. The CDR3 sequence is 15 residues long. The germline CDR1 and CDR2 sequences are KGHSH and LQKENI. V was clipped by 3 bases and J by 4 bases, with 13 bases between them. In DNA form, the CDR3 reads TGTGCCAGCTCACCTTTCCGGCAGAGTAATCAGCCCCAGCATTTT. Translation gives CASSPFRQSNQPQHF.

The V and J genes are TRBV4-3 and TRBJ1-1; D is ambiguous. The CDR3 is made up of 13 amino acids. Germline V gene lookup returns CDR1 LGHNA and CDR2 YSLEER. Between the trimmed V and J ends, which lost 1 base and 0 bases, there was a span of 3 bases. The CDR3 region is CASSQGVNTEAFF. CDR3 nucleotide sequence: TGCGCCAGCAGCCAAGGGGTGAACACTGAAGCTTTCTTT.

The V call is TRBV6-4, the J call TRBJ1-2; D perhaps matches TRBD1 (5 bases). CDR1 and CDR2 (germline): MRHNA, SNTAGT. The CDR3 runs 15 residues. The V end lost 6 bases, the J end lost 0 bases, and 14 bases lay between the germline ends. The CDR3 DNA is TGTGCCAGCAGGGACCTAACAGGCGCTAACTATGGCTACACCTTC. It codes for CASRDLTGANYGYTF.

The rearrangement uses TRBV9 and TRBJ2-7; 10 bases align to TRBD1. The germline V gene has CDR1 SGDLS and CDR2 YYNGEE. Trimming took 4 bases from V and 4 from J; bases not matched to a gene: 8. The CDR3 consists of 15 residues. The CDR3 sequence is CASSTQDRGIYEQYF. DNA for the CDR3: TGTGCCAGCAGCACCCAGGACAGGGGGATTTACGAGCAGTACTTC.

The rearrangement joins TRBV6-5 to TRBJ2-3; 7 bases map to TRBD1. V shed 5 bases, J shed 0 bases, and the junction held 2 bases outside the gene matches. The CDR3 contains 14 residues. Germline CDR1 MNHEY, CDR2 SVGAGI. CDR3 protein: CASSRQGSTDTQYF. In DNA form, the CDR3 reads TGTGCCAGCAGTCGACAGGGCAGCACAGATACGCAGTATTTT.

The rearrangement uses TRBV5-1 and TRBJ1-6; D unresolved. Germline V gene lookup returns CDR1 SGHRS and CDR2 YFSETQ. V lost 3 bases, J lost 8 bases, and 9 bases lay in between. The CDR3 spans 13 residues. In DNA, the CDR3 is TGCGCCAGCAGCTCGGACCTTGATTCACCCCTCCACTTT. This translates into CASSSDLDSPLHF.

The V gene is TRBV5-1, the J gene TRBJ2-3; possibly TRBD1 for D (5 bases). V shed 1 base and J shed 0 bases, with 12 bases lying between them. Germline CDR1 and CDR2: SGHRS and YFSETQ. CDR3 length equals 16 residues. CDR3 in amino acids: CASSLTPTVSTDTQYF. CDR3 DNA: TGCGCCAGCAGCTTGACTCCGACAGTTAGCACAGATACGCAGTATTTT.

The genes are TRBV2 and TRBJ1-1; possibly TRBD1 for D (5 bases). CDR1 SNHLY and CDR2 FYNNEI come from the germline V gene. CDR3 length equals 15 residues. V lost 5 bases to trimming and J lost 1 base, with 14 bases between them. In DNA form, the CDR3 reads TGTGCCAGCAGTCAAACGCGTGGGGGGAACACTGAAGCTTTCTTT. Encoded protein: CASSQTRGGNTEAFF. Variable domain in full (rest from reference TRBV2 and TRBJ1-1): EPEVTQTPSHQVTQMGQEVILRCVPISNHLYFYWYRQILGQKVEFLVSFYNNEISEKSEIFDDQFSVERPDGSNFTLKIRSTKLEDSAMYFCASSQTRGGNTEAFFGQGTRLTVV.

This rearrangement joins TRBV5-1 to TRBJ2-2; 11 bases are shared with TRBD1. The germline V gene encodes CDR1 SGHRS and CDR2 YFSETQ. CDR3 length equals 15 residues. V trimming: 5 bases; J trimming: 7 bases; junction bases outside the gene matches: 7. CDR3 DNA: TGCGCCAGCAGACTGGACAGGGGGCGGATCGGGGAGCTGTTTTTT. Protein product: CASRLDRGRIGELFF.

A single count supports this clone. The chain uses TRBV5-4 and TRBJ1-5, with D maybe TRBD1 (5 bases). In germline, CDR1 is SGHNT, CDR2 YYREEE (reference sequence). This CDR3 contains 14 residues. V lost 4 bases and J lost 3, with 11 bases in between. Here the CDR3 reads CASSAGRFNQPQHF. The CDR3 DNA follows: TGTGCCAGCAGCGCGGGACGCTTCAATCAGCCCCAGCATTTT.

The J gene is TRBJ1-1, the V gene TRBV30; D is unclear. CDR1 GTSNPN and CDR2 SVGIG come from the germline V gene (reference sequence). V was clipped by 1 base and J by 1 base, with 7 bases between them. The CDR3 spans 13 residues. The CDR3 coding sequence is TGTGCCTGGAGTGAGCAGGAGAACACTGAAGCTTTCTTT. Translated: CAWSEQENTEAFF.

The chain recombines TRBV6-6 with TRBJ1-2; D unclear. Trimming removed 0 bases from V and 6 bases from J, with 8 bases in between. Germline V lookup: CDR1 MNHNY, CDR2 SVGAGI (reference sequence). The CDR3 contains 13 residues. CDR3 residues: CASSYSGVDGYTF. CDR3 nucleotides: TGTGCCAGCAGTTACTCAGGAGTCGATGGCTACACCTTC.

J is TRBJ1-2 and V is TRBV6-5, with unresolved D. CDR1 is MNHEY and CDR2 is SVGAGI in the germline V gene. The V and J ends lost 6 bases and 6 bases respectively, with 17 bases between them. The CDR3 is 14 amino acids. The DNA for the CDR3 is TGTGCCAGCAGAAGAATACCGCTATCAAATGGCTACACCTTC. This codes for CASRRIPLSNGYTF.